A selection of T cell receptor beta chains follows, all from one sample in a study of human T cells and chemical hapten exposure. TCRdb re-called the 5' RACE reads with MiXCR, one entry per CDR3 protein. The table includes around 100,000 distinct CDR3 sequences, more than 15% detected once. The receptors derive from a human donor in good health. The CDR3 runs from the conserved cysteine through the conserved F or W. The order of the fields is V gene, J gene, D gene, clone size, CDR3 protein, CDR3 DNA. D genes are given only for firm matches. Clone sizes are given selectively: once, few, many, or a class where the clone is expanded.

v_gene: TRBV18; j_gene: TRBJ1-3; d_gene: .; abundance: .; CDR3aa: CASSPRGSSGNTIYF; CDR3nt: TGTGCCAGCTCACCACGGGGGAGCTCTGGAAACACCATATATTTT
v_gene: TRBV11-2; j_gene: TRBJ2-4; d_gene: .; abundance: .; CDR3aa: CASSLSTGPNIQYF; CDR3nt: TGTGCCAGCAGCTTATCAACAGGGCCGAACATTCAGTACTTC
v_gene: TRBV9; j_gene: TRBJ2-3; d_gene: TRBD2; abundance: .; CDR3aa: CASTQGLAGGTDTQYF; CDR3nt: TGTGCCAGCACCCAAGGACTAGCGGGAGGGACAGATACGCAGTATTTT
v_gene: TRBV4-1; j_gene: TRBJ2-7; d_gene: TRBD2; abundance: .; CDR3aa: CASSVAGLGEQYF; CDR3nt: TGCGCCAGCTCTGTAGCGGGATTGGGCGAGCAGTACTTC
v_gene: TRBV3-1; j_gene: TRBJ2-1; d_gene: TRBD2; abundance: .; CDR3aa: CASSHPGLAGYNEQFF; CDR3nt: TGTGCCAGCAGCCATCCGGGACTAGCAGGATACAATGAGCAGTTCTTC
v_gene: TRBV6-1; j_gene: TRBJ1-5; d_gene: TRBD1; abundance: .; CDR3aa: CASTSPDRGRNQPQHF; CDR3nt: TGTGCCAGCACCTCTCCGGACAGGGGGCGAAATCAGCCCCAGCATTTT
v_gene: TRBV10-3; j_gene: TRBJ2-7; d_gene: .; abundance: .; CDR3aa: CAISVKYEQYF; CDR3nt: TGTGCCATCAGTGTTAAGTACGAGCAGTACTTC
v_gene: TRBV13; j_gene: TRBJ2-1; d_gene: TRBD1; abundance: .; CDR3aa: CASSSHSGQGYNEQFF; CDR3nt: TGTGCCAGCAGCTCCCACTCGGGACAGGGATACAATGAGCAGTTCTTC
v_gene: TRBV11-2; j_gene: TRBJ2-3; d_gene: TRBD2; abundance: few; CDR3aa: CASSILAGASDTQYF; CDR3nt: TGTGCCAGCAGCATACTAGCGGGAGCTTCAGATACGCAGTATTTT
v_gene: TRBV7-8; j_gene: TRBJ1-5; d_gene: .; abundance: once; CDR3aa: CASSLVRHGQPQHF; CDR3nt: TGTGCCAGCAGCTTAGTTAGGCATGGTCAGCCCCAGCATTTT